Below are 27 T cell receptor beta chains sequenced from a single sample in a study of blood T cells in healthy people across ages. A J-beta primer mix and a sample-barcoded 5' primer were used in a second PCR of about 7 to 12 cycles. In TCRdb, the 5' RACE reads were re-called with MiXCR into one record per CDR3 protein. The sample lists 780,000 or so distinct CDR3 sequences, 56% seen once, with about 26% in the top ten. The sequenced material came from blood. These receptors came from a man aged 40-49 years in good health.

The chain couples TRBV7-9 to TRBJ1-6, with D perhaps matching TRBD1 (6 bases). Trimming left V 2 bases short and J 10 bases short, with 15 bases between. Germline CDR1 is SEHNR and CDR2 is FQNEAQ (reference sequence). The CDR3 runs to 15 residues. CDR3 nucleotides: TGTGCCAGCAGCTTAATGTCCGGGGGCGTGTCACCCCTCCACTTT. Translating gives CASSLMSGGVSPLHF.

V gene TRBV7-2 combines with J gene TRBJ1-2, with 9 bases fitting TRBD1. Germline assignment: CDR1 SGHTA and CDR2 FQGNSA. V dropped 0 bases and J dropped 6; count of bases not matched to a gene: 11. The CDR3 length is 17 residues. The CDR3 loop reads CASSLADGQGPSHGYTF. The CDR3 bases are TGTGCCAGCAGCTTAGCCGATGGACAGGGGCCTTCCCATGGCTACACCTTC.

This clonotype was seen a handful of times. The chain joins TRBV7-2 to TRBJ2-3; TRBD2 is a possible D gene (5 bases). CDR1 and CDR2 from the germline V gene are SGHTA and FQGNSA. This CDR3 is built from 15 residues. Deletions cut 3 bases from V and 6 bases from J, with 16 bases between. CDR3 in amino acids: CASSLLGRGVDTQYF. CDR3 coding DNA: TGTGCCAGCAGCTTGTTGGGCCGGGGAGTGGATACGCAGTATTTT.

This clonotype showed up just a few times. This chain's CDR3 is CSAIAENTDTQYF. CDR3 in DNA: TGCAGTGCTATAGCGGAAAACACAGATACGCAGTATTTT. The chain has TRBV20-1 and TRBJ2-3; TRBD2 is a possible D gene (6 bases). This CDR3 has 13 amino acids. V was trimmed by 4 bases and J by 2 bases, leaving 10 bases between them. Germline V gene data show CDR1 as DFQATT and CDR2 as SNEGSKA (reference sequence).

The V and J genes are TRBV29-1 and TRBJ2-1; D possibly corresponds to TRBD2 (5 bases). The CDR3 runs to 15 residues. V lost 4 bases, J lost 9 bases, and 22 bases lay in between. Germline CDR1 reads SQVTM; CDR2 reads ANQGSEA. The CDR3 region is CSVVLAGRVRGEQFF. The CDR3 DNA sequence: TGCAGCGTTGTATTGGCGGGCCGGGTCAGAGGTGAGCAGTTCTTC.

This chain joins TRBV10-3 and TRBJ1-2; TRBD1 matches at 7 bases. With V trimmed by 3 bases and J by 8 bases, 9 bases remained unmatched. Germline V CDR1 and CDR2: ENHRY, SYGVKD. The CDR3 is made up of 14 amino acids. CDR3 DNA: TGTGCCATCAGTGACAGACAGGGTTTTAACGGCTACACCTTC. Translated, it gives CAISDRQGFNGYTF.

J is TRBJ2-2 and V is TRBV7-9, with D possibly being TRBD2 (6 bases). Germline V lookup: CDR1 SEHNR, CDR2 FQNEAQ (reference sequence). V was pared by 3 bases and J by 1 base, with 9 bases between. The CDR3 is 15 residues long. The chain's CDR3 is CASSFWGENTGELFF. CDR3 sequence (DNA): TGTGCCAGCAGCTTCTGGGGGGAGAACACCGGGGAGCTGTTTTTT.

The V gene is TRBV5-5, the J gene TRBJ2-3, with 9 positions matching TRBD2. CDR3 length equals 17 residues. Unmatched junction bases numbered 15, after V lost 4 bases and J lost 6 bases. In germline, CDR1 is SGHKS, CDR2 YYEKEE (reference sequence). CDR3 amino acids: CASSRWTGAGGSDTQYF. The CDR3 nucleotides read TGTGCCAGCAGCAGGTGGACGGGAGCGGGGGGTTCGGATACGCAGTATTTT.

This clonotype was detected many times. This chain links TRBV7-2 with TRBJ2-3; TRBD2 matches 9 bases. With V trimmed by 4 bases and J by 12 bases, 14 bases remained unmatched. There are 15 residues in the CDR3. The V gene's germline CDR1 is SGHTA and CDR2 FQGNSA. The CDR3 protein is CASSSTSAGRGGQYF. In DNA, the CDR3 is TGTGCCAGCAGCTCCACCTCGGCAGGGCGGGGGGGACAGTATTTT. Full variable domain (missing parts from reference TRBV7-2 and TRBJ2-3): GAGVSQSPSNKVTEKGKDVELRCDPISGHTALYWYRQSLGQGLEFLIYFQGNSAPDKSGLPSDRFSAERTGGSVSTLTIQRTQQEDSAVYLCASSSTSAGRGGQYFGPGTRLTVL.

This chain uses TRBV27 with TRBJ2-3, with 9 bases identical to TRBD2. Germline V lookup: CDR1 MNHEY, CDR2 SMNVEV (reference sequence). The CDR3 has 17 residues. The V gene end was trimmed by 2 bases and the J gene end by 0 bases; junction bases not matched to a gene: 6. This CDR3 reads CASSLAGGPGSTDTQYF. As DNA, the CDR3 is TGTGCCAGCAGTTTAGCGGGAGGGCCAGGGAGCACAGATACGCAGTATTTT.

This chain uses TRBV14 with TRBJ2-3; perhaps TRBD1 as D (5 bases). Per the germline V gene, CDR1 is SGHDN and CDR2 is FVKESK. The CDR3 runs 15 residues. V was trimmed by 1 base and J by 4 bases, leaving 12 bases between them. The CDR3 loop is CASSQAGLIPDTQYF. The CDR3 DNA is TGTGCCAGCAGCCAAGCAGGGTTAATCCCAGATACGCAGTATTTT.

The J gene is TRBJ1-5, the V gene TRBV6-2 or TRBV6-3; D not certain. V lost 7 bases, J lost 11 bases, and 12 bases lay in between. CDR3 size: 11 residues. Germline lookup yields CDR1 MNHEY and CDR2 SVGEGT. The CDR3 spells CASNQGAAQHF. DNA for the CDR3: TGTGCCAGCAATCAAGGAGCAGCCCAGCATTTT.

This chain connects TRBV10-3 to TRBJ2-3; 9 nucleotides align to TRBD2. This CDR3 has 14 residues. Trimming took 9 bases from V and 3 from J; bases not matched to a gene: 7. From germline, CDR1 is ENHRY and CDR2 SYGVKD. The CDR3 here is CAMAASGNTDTQYF. Here the CDR3 DNA reads TGTGCCATGGCGGCTAGCGGGAATACAGATACGCAGTATTTT.

V gene TRBV18 combines with J gene TRBJ2-7; TRBD1 matches 7 bases. J lost 4 bases, V lost 6 bases, and 12 bases had no gene match. Germline-derived CDR1 and CDR2 are KGHSH and LQKENI. This CDR3 region has 15 residues. The CDR3 reads CASSSPGTDHYEQYF. CDR3 coding DNA: TGTGCCAGCTCGAGCCCCGGGACAGACCATTACGAGCAGTACTTC.

The J gene is TRBJ2-5, the V gene TRBV6-6; 11 bases align to TRBD2. Germline CDR1 MNHNY, CDR2 SVGAGI (reference sequence). J was trimmed by 5 bases and V by 2 bases; bases with no gene match: 7. The CDR3 is made up of 16 amino acids. CDR3 nucleotides: TGTGCCAGCAGTTACAACCTAGCGGGAGGCAAGGAGACCCAGTACTTC. Translation gives CASSYNLAGGKETQYF.

The DNA for the CDR3 is TGTGCCAGCAGTTCTAGACAGGGCCTGGAGGTGAACACTGAAGCTTTCTTT. It translates to CASSSRQGLEVNTEAFF. V is TRBV7-9 and J is TRBJ1-1; 7 nucleotides line up with TRBD1. This CDR3 has 17 residues. Trimming at V came to 6 bases and at J to 0 bases, leaving 13 bases not matched to a gene. Germline CDR1 reads SEHNR; CDR2 reads FQNEAQ (reference sequence). Supplemented by reference TRBV7-9 and TRBJ1-1, the full variable domain reads DTGVSQNPRHKITKRGQNVTFRCDPISEHNRLYWYRQTLGQGPEFLTYFQNEAQLEKSRLLSDRFSAERPKGSFSTLEIQRTEQGDSAMYLCASSSRQGLEVNTEAFFGQGTRLTVV.

This chain uses TRBV7-8 with TRBJ2-3; 7 nucleotides align to TRBD2. With V trimmed by 4 bases and J by 3 bases, 13 bases remained unmatched. The length of the CDR3 is 17 residues. Germline lookup yields CDR1 SGHVS and CDR2 FQNEAQ. CDR3 nucleotide sequence: TGTGCCAGCAGCTCTAAAGCGGGAAGGATTGGGACAGATACGCAGTATTTT. Protein: CASSSKAGRIGTDTQYF.

The chain has TRBV6-1 and TRBJ2-5, with 9 bases lining up with TRBD1. Germline V gene sequence: CDR1 MNHNS, CDR2 SASEGT. This CDR3 region has 15 residues. Trimming took 1 base from V and 3 from J; bases not matched to a gene: 3. Written as DNA, the CDR3 is TGTGCCAGCAGTGAAGTATGGACAGGGGAAGAGACCCAGTACTTC. Protein sequence: CASSEVWTGEETQYF.

V usage is TRBV9 and J usage is TRBJ2-7; 11 nucleotides align to TRBD2. With the DNA end fitting TRBJ2-5 better, the J assignment may be wrong. The CDR3 is made up of 16 amino acids. CDR1 is SGDLS, CDR2 YYNGEE, per germline. The CDR3 DNA sequence: TGTGCCAGCAGCCTTTCCCCACTAGCGGGGGAAGAGACCCAGTACTTC. Translating gives CASSLSPLAGEETQYF.

This clonotype was counted at least ten times. The V gene is TRBV4-3, the J gene TRBJ2-1; D is possibly TRBD1 (6 bases). V gave up 4 bases and J gave up 12 bases, with 19 bases separating them. The CDR3 covers 14 residues. In germline, CDR1 is LGHNA, CDR2 YSLEER. DNA of the CDR3: TGCGCCAGCAGCCCAGGCATGGGGGCCGGAGGGCAGTTCTTC. Amino acid sequence: CASSPGMGAGGQFF.

This chain joins TRBV6-1 and TRBJ1-2; D gene ambiguous. Trimming removed 3 bases at V and 10 bases at J, with 12 bases between. The CDR3 extends over 12 amino acids. Germline V gene sequence: CDR1 MNHNS, CDR2 SASEGT. CDR3 sequence reads: CASSDKGQIYTF. The CDR3 DNA sequence: TGTGCCAGCAGTGATAAAGGGCAGATCTACACCTTC.

This sequence joins TRBV12-3 or TRBV12-4 and TRBJ1-4; D not certain. The CDR3 is 13 amino acids. The ends were cut back, 2 bases at V and 11 bases at J, with 12 bases in the middle. CDR3 sequence: CASSLRPREKLFF. The CDR3 DNA reads as TGTGCCAGCAGTTTACGTCCGCGAGAGAAACTGTTTTTT.

This chain connects TRBV29-1 to TRBJ2-3; 8 bases line up with TRBD2. Germline V gene lookup returns CDR1 SQVTM and CDR2 ANQGSEA. The CDR3 runs to 16 residues. The J segment lost 3 bases and the V segment lost 6 bases, leaving 14 bases of the junction unmatched. The CDR3 bases are TGCAGCGTGGGACTAGTTGGATACGGGGGGACAGATACGCAGTATTTT. Its translation: CSVGLVGYGGTDTQYF.

The rearrangement joins TRBV25-1 to TRBJ2-5; tentative D call: TRBD1 (5 bases). The V gene lost 5 bases and the J gene lost 5 bases, with 21 bases spanning the gap. The CDR3 spans 16 residues. CDR1 is MGHDK, CDR2 SYGVNS, per germline. CDR3 residues: CASSIPLGVWLETQYF. CDR3 DNA: TGTGCCAGCAGTATTCCTTTAGGGGTTTGGTTGGAGACCCAGTACTTC.

The chain has TRBV6-5 and TRBJ2-7; 7 bases map to TRBD1. Germline CDR1 MNHEY, CDR2 SVGAGI. With V trimmed by 6 bases and J by 7 bases, 12 bases remained unmatched. The CDR3 is made up of 14 amino acids. The CDR3 is CASRVDRLTSEQYF. The CDR3 nucleotides read TGTGCCAGCAGAGTGGACAGGCTTACCTCGGAGCAGTACTTC.

The CDR3 reads CASPAESSGSFSTDTQYF. CDR3 nucleotides: TGTGCCAGCCCAGCGGAGTCTAGCGGGAGCTTCAGCACAGATACGCAGTATTTT. The chain couples TRBV7-2 to TRBJ2-3; 10 positions agree with TRBD2. The V gene end was trimmed by 8 bases and the J gene end by 0 bases; junction bases not matched to a gene: 14. CDR1 is SGHTA and CDR2 is FQGNSA in the germline V gene. The CDR3 loop spans 18 amino acids.

V and J are TRBV11-2 and TRBJ1-1; TRBD1 might be the D (6 bases). The V gene's germline CDR1 is SGHAT and CDR2 FQNNGV. V lost 2 bases and J 0 bases, leaving 10 bases between the germline ends. The CDR3 length is 15 residues. CDR3 sequence: CASSLFGQMNTEAFF. Written as DNA, the CDR3 is TGTGCCAGCAGCTTATTCGGACAGATGAACACTGAAGCTTTCTTT.